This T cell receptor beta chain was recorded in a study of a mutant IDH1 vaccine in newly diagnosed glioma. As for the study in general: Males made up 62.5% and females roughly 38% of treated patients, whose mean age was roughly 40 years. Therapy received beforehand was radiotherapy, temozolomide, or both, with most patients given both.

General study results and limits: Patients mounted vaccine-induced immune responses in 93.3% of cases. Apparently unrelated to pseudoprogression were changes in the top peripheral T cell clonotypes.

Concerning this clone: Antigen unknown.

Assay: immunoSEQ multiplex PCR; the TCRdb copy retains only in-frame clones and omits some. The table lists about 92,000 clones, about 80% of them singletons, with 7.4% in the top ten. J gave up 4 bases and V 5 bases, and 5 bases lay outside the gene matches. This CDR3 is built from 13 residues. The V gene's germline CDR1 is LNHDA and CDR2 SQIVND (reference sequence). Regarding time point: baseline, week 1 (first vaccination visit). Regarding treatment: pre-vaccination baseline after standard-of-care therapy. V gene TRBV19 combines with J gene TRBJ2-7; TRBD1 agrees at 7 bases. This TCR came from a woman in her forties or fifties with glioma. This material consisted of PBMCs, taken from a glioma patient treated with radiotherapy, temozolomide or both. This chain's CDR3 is CASSPRDRYEQYF. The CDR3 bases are TGTGCCAGTAGTCCCAGGGACAGATACGAGCAGTACTTC.